Following are 18 T cell receptor beta chains from one sample sequenced in a study of T cell responses to AZD1222 COVID-19 vaccine. Only in-frame clones appear in the TCRdb table, and some are missing; sequencing was by immunoSEQ multiplex PCR. The data hold more than 150,000 clones, with 90% to 95% observed a single time. The sample consisted of peripheral blood, taken on day 0 of AZD1222 vaccination. The receptor set was obtained from an adult in good health.

This chain uses TRBV19 with TRBJ1-5; 7 bases align to TRBD1. Germline V gene data show CDR1 as LNHDA and CDR2 as SQIVND (reference sequence). The CDR3 contains 14 residues. J was trimmed by 5 bases and V by 5 bases; bases with no gene match: 6. CDR3 amino acids: CASSLQGTDQPQHF. CDR3 DNA sequence: TGTGCCAGTAGTCTACAGGGGACAGATCAGCCCCAGCATTTT.

The chain couples TRBV28 to TRBJ2-3, with 7 nucleotides matching TRBD2. V shed 5 bases, J shed 1 base, and the junction held 15 bases outside the gene matches. CDR1 is MDHEN and CDR2 is SYDVKM in the germline V gene. This CDR3 has 18 residues. The chain's CDR3 is CASSPIWGEGPRTDTQYF. The CDR3 region has the DNA TGTGCCAGCAGTCCCATCTGGGGGGAGGGTCCCCGCACAGATACGCAGTATTTT.

This sequence joins TRBV6-5 and TRBJ2-7, with D perhaps TRBD2 (5 bases). From germline, CDR1 is MNHEY and CDR2 SVGAGI. The CDR3 totals 11 residues. The V end lost 6 bases, the J end lost 7 bases, and 10 bases lay between the germline ends. In DNA, the CDR3 is TGTGCCAGCAGGGAGGCATATGAGCAGTACTTC. Encoded protein: CASREAYEQYF.

The chain is built from TRBV3-1 (or the pseudogene TRBV3-2) and TRBJ1-3; D gene ambiguous. Per germline, CDR1 LGHDT and CDR2 YNNKEL (reference sequence). The CDR3 sequence is 14 residues long. Trimming shortened V by 7 bases and J by 0 bases, and 10 bases separated the two germline ends. This CDR3 reads CASTSASSGNTIYF. DNA of the CDR3: TGTGCCAGCACCTCAGCCAGCTCTGGAAACACCATATATTTT.

The rearrangement uses TRBV7-9 and TRBJ2-7; tentatively, D is TRBD2 (6 bases). CDR1 is SEHNR and CDR2 is FQNEAQ in the germline V gene (reference sequence). The CDR3 consists of 17 residues. Trimming left V 1 base short and J 0 bases short, with 16 bases between. CDR3 bases: TGTGCCAGCAGCTTAGAACCCCGGGACTCCAGCTCCTACGAGCAGTACTTC. This translates into CASSLEPRDSSSYEQYF. The full variable domain, rest sourced from reference TRBV7-9 and TRBJ2-7, is DTGVSQNPRHKITKRGQNVTFRCDPISEHNRLYWYRQTLGQGPEFLTYFQNEAQLEKSRLLSDRFSAERPKGSFSTLEIQRTEQGDSAMYLCASSLEPRDSSSYEQYFGPGTRLTVT.

The rearrangement joins TRBV7-3 to TRBJ2-5; D is uncertain. Trimming shortened V by 2 bases and J by 5 bases, and 21 bases separated the two germline ends. The CDR3 length is 17 residues. Germline-derived CDR1 and CDR2 are SGHTA and FQGTGA. The CDR3 is CASSLRLRRPEPETQYF. In DNA, the CDR3 is TGTGCCAGCAGCTTACGGCTACGCCGACCAGAACCGGAGACCCAGTACTTC.

This clone was detected only once. The chain recombines TRBV2 with TRBJ1-4; no definite D call. CDR3 length: 15 amino acids. Germline lookup yields CDR1 SNHLY and CDR2 FYNNEI. The germline V and J ends were trimmed by 5 bases and 0 bases, with 10 bases remaining between them. CDR3 amino acids: CASSYDGSTNEKLFF. For the CDR3, the DNA is TGTGCCAGCAGTTACGACGGTTCAACTAATGAAAAACTGTTTTTT.

The chain couples TRBV7-9 to TRBJ2-5; TRBD2 matches at 8 bases. The CDR3 has 14 amino acids. The germline CDR1 and CDR2 sequences are SEHNR and FQNEAQ (reference sequence). The ends lost 6 bases at V and 7 bases at J; junction bases unmatched: 10. This chain's CDR3 is CASSSLAGFMTQYF. The CDR3 nucleotides read TGTGCCAGCAGTTCTCTAGCGGGCTTCATGACCCAGTACTTC.

The chain employs TRBV4-1 and TRBJ1-1, with D tentatively TRBD1 (5 bases). The V and J ends lost 1 base and 5 bases respectively, with 11 bases between them. Germline CDR1 and CDR2: MGHRA and YSYEKL. This CDR3 is built from 14 residues. CDR3 nucleotide sequence: TGCGCCAGCAGCCAAGTAGCCGGGGGTACTGAAGCTTTCTTT. Amino acids: CASSQVAGGTEAFF.

This chain uses TRBV11-3 with TRBJ2-2; D is possibly TRBD1 (6 bases). This CDR3 has 15 residues. The V and J ends lost 3 bases and 5 bases respectively, with 13 bases between them. Germline loops: CDR1 SGHNT, CDR2 YENEEA. The CDR3 DNA sequence: TGTGCCAGCAGCTTCTCCAGACAGGCTACCGGGGAGCTGTTTTTT. It translates to CASSFSRQATGELFF.

This sequence joins TRBV24-1 and TRBJ1-5, with TRBD1 as a possible D gene (6 bases). Germline lookup yields CDR1 KGHDR and CDR2 SFDVKD. CDR3 length: 13 amino acids. With 8 bases removed from V and 1 base from J, the gap between germline ends came to 8 bases. As DNA, the CDR3 is TGTGCCACCAACGACAGGAGCAATCAGCCCCAGCATTTT. It is translated as CATNDRSNQPQHF.

The chain combines TRBV5-6 with TRBJ1-1; D gene unclear. Germline V lookup: CDR1 SGHDT, CDR2 YYEEEE. Between the trimmed V and J ends, which lost 2 bases and 3 bases, there was a span of 14 bases. This CDR3 has 15 residues. The CDR3 reads CASSFGPHQDTEAFF. DNA for the CDR3: TGTGCCAGCAGCTTCGGCCCCCACCAAGACACTGAAGCTTTCTTT. Variable domain in full (rest from reference TRBV5-6 and TRBJ1-1): DAGVTQSPTHLIKTRGQQVTLRCSPKSGHDTVSWYQQALGQGPQFIFQYYEEEERQRGNFPDRFSGHQFPNYSSELNVNALLLGDSALYLCASSFGPHQDTEAFFGQGTRLTVV.

The chain has TRBV2 and TRBJ1-1; D call uncertain. This CDR3 region has 15 residues. Trimming removed 6 bases at V and 4 bases at J, with 18 bases between. CDR1 SNHLY and CDR2 FYNNEI come from the germline V gene. CDR3 sequence: CASSVYWEGSTEAFF. The CDR3 DNA follows: TGTGCCAGCAGCGTCTATTGGGAGGGTAGCACTGAAGCTTTCTTT.

CDR3 nucleotide sequence: TGCAGCGTTGAAGATGGGGGGGGCACTGAAGCTTTCTTT. Protein product: CSVEDGGGTEAFF. This sequence joins TRBV29-1 and TRBJ1-1, with D perhaps matching TRBD1 (5 bases). The CDR3 loop spans 13 amino acids. Germline loops: CDR1 SQVTM, CDR2 ANQGSEA. V gave up 0 bases and J gave up 4 bases, with 9 bases separating them.

This chain links TRBV4-1 with TRBJ1-5; 8 positions match TRBD1. There are 16 residues in the CDR3. Trimming at V came to 4 bases and at J to 1 base, leaving 6 bases not matched to a gene. Per germline, CDR1 MGHRA and CDR2 YSYEKL. DNA of the CDR3: TGCGCCAGCAGCCTCGTACAGGGGGGGAGCAATCAGCCCCAGCATTTT. It specifies CASSLVQGGSNQPQHF.

The V call is TRBV19, the J call TRBJ1-5, with 9 bases aligning to TRBD1. Germline V gene data show CDR1 as LNHDA and CDR2 as SQIVND (reference sequence). The V and J ends lost 3 bases and 6 bases, in that order; junction bases with no gene match: 6. The CDR3 consists of 15 residues. CDR3 coding DNA: TGTGCCAGTAGTATGGGACAGGGATTGTCTCAGCCCCAGCATTTT. Its translation: CASSMGQGLSQPQHF.

This chain links TRBV24-1 with TRBJ1-2; D gene ambiguous. The CDR3 has 13 residues. Trimming took 3 bases from V and 8 from J, leaving 12 bases between them. Per germline, CDR1 KGHDR and CDR2 SFDVKD. For the CDR3, the DNA is TGTGCCACCAGTGATCCGGGCACCAGGGGCTACACCTTC. Residues: CATSDPGTRGYTF.

This chain's CDR3 is CASAGGAYGYTF. CDR3 sequence (DNA): TGCGCCAGCGCCGGGGGGGCATATGGCTACACCTTC. The chain is built from TRBV5-1 and TRBJ1-2; maybe TRBD1 (6 bases). The V end lost 7 bases, the J end lost 5 bases, and 12 bases lay between the germline ends. The CDR3 runs 12 residues. Germline V gives CDR1 SGHRS, CDR2 YFSETQ.